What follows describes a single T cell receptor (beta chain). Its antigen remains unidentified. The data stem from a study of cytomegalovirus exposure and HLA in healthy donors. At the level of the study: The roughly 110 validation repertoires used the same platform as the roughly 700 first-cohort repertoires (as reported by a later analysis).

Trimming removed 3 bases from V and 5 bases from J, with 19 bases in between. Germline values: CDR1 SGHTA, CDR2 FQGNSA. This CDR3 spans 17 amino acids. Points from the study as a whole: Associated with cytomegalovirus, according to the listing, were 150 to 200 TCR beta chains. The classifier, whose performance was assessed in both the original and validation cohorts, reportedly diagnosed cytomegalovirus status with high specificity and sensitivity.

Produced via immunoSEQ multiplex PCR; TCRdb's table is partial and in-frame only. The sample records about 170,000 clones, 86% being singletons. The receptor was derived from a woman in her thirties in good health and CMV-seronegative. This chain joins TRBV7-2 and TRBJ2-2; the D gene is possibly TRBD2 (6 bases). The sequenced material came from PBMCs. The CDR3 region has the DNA TGTGCCAGCAGCTTCCCAGCGGGCAGCCTAGATACCGGGGAGCTGTTTTTT. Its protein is CASSFPAGSLDTGELFF.